This TCR beta chain came from a study of cytomegalovirus exposure and HLA in healthy donors (dated by TCRdb to about 2017). Context from the whole study: In an earlier analysis of several hundred of the donors, 276 Gb of sequence data and 120 million or so unique TCR beta sequences from 180 million or so T cells were reported. About 280 gigabases of sequencing data and around 90 million unique TCR sequences made up an early release that covered about 640 HLA-typed donors. The genetic ancestry cluster associated with self-reported Caucasian donors included about 81% of the roughly 400 genotyped donors. The study was designed to test whether signatures of past pathogen exposure could be identified by cataloging public T cell receptors. Using immunosequencing, the study profiled T cell repertoires from roughly 650 subjects and related those repertoires to cytomegalovirus serostatus. A separate validation cohort of some 130 different subjects was used in addition to the roughly 720-subject first cohort. High-throughput TCR immunosequencing, statistical association of individual TCRs with disease status, and machine learning were combined to predict cytomegalovirus infection status. A later analysis re-analyzed previously published TCR beta repertoires from 650 to 800 donors and added high-resolution HLA genotyping to study TCR occurrence patterns. In the later analysis, no new phenotypic data were used to find candidate immune exposures; instead, reliance was placed on TCR beta sequences and their occurrence across donors. An earlier analysis of approximately 500 of the donors applied high-throughput TCR beta sequencing to assess whether each TCR beta V gene segment acted as functional or pseudogenic. Donor age, sex, ethnicity and CMV serostatus were collected together with the repertoire data. Genome-wide SNP genotypes for about 60% of the 666 donors were used in a later genetic analysis, which treated that subset as a discovery cohort. Every repertoire in the discovery cohort had been generated on one and the same sequencing platform. HLA typing included class I and class II loci at four-digit resolution. The number of typed donors differed by locus: about 620-640 for A, B, C, DRB1 and DQB1; 522 for DQA1; approximately 600 for DPA1; and around 490 for DPB1. Because of strong linkage in the cohort, 4 to 6 DR-DQ haplotypes were treated as single units for association and clustering. Among around 400 genotyped donors of the cohort, an average of about 240,000 unique TCR beta nucleotide sequences were sequenced per donor, roughly 20% of them non-productive.

For CDR1 and CDR2, the germline V gene (reference sequence) lists GTSNPN and SVGIG. From cysteine to phenylalanine, the CDR3 is 12 amino acids long. Here the CDR3 DNA is all that survives: 36 bases in frame from base 1. V sheds 0 bases and J sheds 11 bases, leaving 13 bases between their ends. In total, approximately 690 healthy bone marrow donors made up the cohort. At the time of sampling, every cohort member was nominally healthy, though immune exposures that went unrecorded were likely present. The donor tested CMV seropositive and was one of the 289 seropositive cohort members. Every donor gave a peripheral blood sample, and the peripheral blood mononuclear cells from that sample were used for TCR beta sequencing. Genomic DNA extraction from the blood cell samples was performed with the Qiagen DNeasy Blood Extraction Kit. The library was produced with the immunoSEQ multiplex PCR assay. For the multiplex PCR, a mixture combining 60 forward primers for TCR Vbeta segments and 13 reverse primers for TCR Jbeta segments was used. The CDR3 region of rearranged TCR beta genes was amplified from genomic DNA with a multiplex PCR assay. The Illumina HiSeq System was used to sequence the amplified TCR beta libraries as 87-base-pair reads. Regarding the original processing steps: In a later analysis, roughly 80 million unique TCR beta chains were counted across the 500 to 850 repertoires, and about 9.9 million of these chains were shared by at least two donors. Raw reads were error-corrected and collapsed into unique sequences by a nearest-neighbor algorithm in which closely related sequences were merged to remove PCR and sequencing errors. To assign V, D and J gene segments, CDR3 sequences were aligned to IMGT reference sequences. For a sequence to be retained, at least a six-nucleotide match to both a V gene segment and a J gene segment was required. Rearrangements were called productive when the CDR3 lacked stop codons and stayed in frame with V and J; all others were non-productive. Following IMGT convention, CDR3 was defined as the stretch from the second conserved V-encoded cysteine to the conserved J-encoded phenylalanine. The earlier analysis of about 610 of the donors excluded sequences that lacked an unambiguous match to a single V gene segment. In an earlier analysis of 587 of the donors, a V segment was called functional when productive rearrangements were above 56.7%, and segregating when the standard deviation between donors exceeded 5%. To diagnose cytomegalovirus status from the catalog of TCR beta chain sequences, a statistical classification framework was built. In a later analysis, V and J genes were assigned by comparing TCR nucleotide sequences against IMGT/GENE-DB human TR gene sequences. Using the TCRdist pipeline, a later analysis assigned CDR3 sequences along with most-parsimonious VDJ recombination scenarios. In a later analysis, each TCR beta chain was defined by its CDR3 amino acid sequence together with its V-gene family, and reads without a unique V-gene family were excluded. To address suspected cross-contamination and a sequencing artifact, a later analysis removed several hundred highly shared, low-generation-probability nucleotide sequences. For each public chain, a later analysis derived a clonal expansion index from normalized ranks of inferred template counts within each repertoire. Generation probabilities in a later analysis came from a VDJ recombination model fitted to out-of-frame rearrangements, and those results were checked against IGoR. In a later analysis, TCR-TCR, TCR-HLA and TCR-CMV co-occurrence was scored with hypergeometric tests, and a repertoire-size bias correction was applied to TCR pairs. To estimate false discovery rates, a later analysis permuted the HLA or CMV assignments 20 times. In a later analysis, co-occurring TCRs were grouped with DBSCAN, and TCRdist sequence similarity was added when clustering was performed within HLA-allele-positive subsets. Repertoires with fewer than 30,000 or more than 120,000 public chains, plus five repertoires with anomalous nucleotide sharing, were excluded from co-occurrence clustering. This immuneACCESS table, as held by TCRdb, lists in-frame sequences with V and J called but not all clones. Of the missing ones, under half trace to an unresolved V gene in checked studies; the others have no known cause. That table gives V, J and clone size, and the DNA gave D and trimming. The sample contains 110,000 to 150,000 clones, around 81% of them found a single time. The biggest ten clones account for around 6.8% of the sample.

Of note for this clone: Its binding antigen is unknown. Per-base quality was not reported, and no clone a single base away is much larger than it.

Study-wide findings and limitations: A later analysis found that HLA-associated TCR beta chains were more clonally expanded and had lower generation probabilities than equally common non-associated chains. A cluster of highly shared sequence variants was judged likely to represent a technical artifact of the sequencing pipeline. In the study, some 160 TCR beta chains were listed as associated with cytomegalovirus. According to the authors, the approach could potentially be generalized to other disease states and immunological phenotypes. While some public TCRs were present in many individuals, most TCR sequences turned up only very rarely across donors. The cohort was sequenced for TCR beta chains only, and without alpha or paired-chain data the features that could be detected were limited. An association between a missense DCLRE1C variant and V-gene and J-gene trimming of TCR beta chains was found in a later genetic analysis and replicated in an independent cohort. According to a later analysis, most CMV-associated TCR beta chains appeared to be HLA-restricted, and the HLA associations seemed to be driven largely by CMV exposure. When HLA alleles, especially DR and DQ, strongly co-occurred, attributing TCR associations to individual alleles was difficult. A later genetic analysis reported fewer N-insertions in productive TCRs among donors in an Asian-associated ancestry cluster than the approximately 670-donor mean. A later analysis reported that several top co-occurrence clusters appeared linked to parvovirus B19, influenza, CMV and Epstein-Barr virus. Linkage disequilibrium might explain the correlated functional status among segregating V segments, but an unknown experimental factor could not be excluded. Cytomegalovirus status was reported to be diagnosed by the classifier with high specificity and sensitivity in both the original and validation cohorts. In a later analysis, more than 15,000 TCR beta sequences were associated with specific HLA alleles at a false discovery rate of 0.05. In an earlier analysis of some 550 of the donors, most TCR beta V segments were observed in productive rearrangements about 87% or about 30% of the time, broadly matching IMGT annotations. Presence/absence analyses assumed roughly uniform sequencing depth across donors, an assumption that may not hold. A later analysis found that TCR association rates varied across HLA loci, with DRB1 alleles showing the most associated TCRs and HLA-C alleles the fewest. In vitro tests confirmed that three of the cytomegalovirus-associated TCR beta chains recognize cytomegalovirus antigens. For the cohort, immune exposure information was limited to CMV serostatus. Some 16 rarely observed V segments, including chromosome 9 orphons, were excluded from the earlier analysis of a few hundred of the donors because counts were too low. A further reported finding was that TCR beta sequences accurately predicted the HLA-A and HLA-B alleles for most subjects in the first cohort. Because some donors lacked HLA typing at each locus, the association tests relied only on the typed subset. Some IMGT-functional V segments, including TRBV6-2 and TRBV6-3, could not be distinguished by the 87-base-pair reads and were therefore excluded.

This TCR was sampled from a man aged 40-55 years in good health and CMV-seropositive. The V and J segments used are TRBV30 and TRBJ2-5; confidence is insufficient to name the D gene. The sequencing input was PBMCs. The nucleotide sequence is given as TGTGCCTGGAGTGTAACACCCCTCTCGCAGTACTTC. Its product reads: CAWSVTPLSQYF. Extended through the reference TRBV30 and TRBJ2-5 proteins, this CDR3 yields the full variable domain: SQTIHQWPATLVQPVGSPLSLECTVEGTSNPNLYWYRQAAGRGLQLLFYSVGIGQISSEVPQNLSASRPQDRQFILSSKKLLLSDSGFYLCAWSVTPLSQYFGPGTRLLVL.